The T cell receptor (beta chain) under discussion was sequenced for a study of tumor-infiltrating lymphocytes in oesophageal squamous cell carcinoma. TCRdb re-called the PCR reads with MiXCR, one entry per CDR3 protein. The repertoire holds roughly 17,000 distinct CDR3 sequences, with 40% to 55% as singletons. Sample: normal esophageal tissue next to the tumor. The origin of this receptor is a female donor with esophageal squamous cell carcinoma.

DNA for the CDR3: TGTGCCAGCAGCCCCGGTGCGGGGACCTACAATGAGCAGTTCTTC. It specifies CASSPGAGTYNEQFF. The rearrangement joins TRBV12-3 or TRBV12-4 to TRBJ2-7; TRBD2 is a possible D gene (6 bases). The end of the DNA fits TRBJ2-1 better, so the J call may be wrong. The CDR3 runs to 15 residues.